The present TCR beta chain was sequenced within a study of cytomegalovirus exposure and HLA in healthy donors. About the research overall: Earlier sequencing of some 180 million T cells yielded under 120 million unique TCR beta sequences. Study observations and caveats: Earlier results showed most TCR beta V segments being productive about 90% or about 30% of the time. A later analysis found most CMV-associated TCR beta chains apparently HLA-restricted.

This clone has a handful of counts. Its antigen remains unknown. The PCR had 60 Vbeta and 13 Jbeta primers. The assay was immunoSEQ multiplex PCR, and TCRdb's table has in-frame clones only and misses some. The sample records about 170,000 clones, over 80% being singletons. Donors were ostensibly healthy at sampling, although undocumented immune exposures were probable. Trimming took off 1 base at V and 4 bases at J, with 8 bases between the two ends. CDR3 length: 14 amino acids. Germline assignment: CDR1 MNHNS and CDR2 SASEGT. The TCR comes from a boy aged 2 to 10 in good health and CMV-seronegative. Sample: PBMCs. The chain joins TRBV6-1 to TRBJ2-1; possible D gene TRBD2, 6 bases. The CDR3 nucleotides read TGTGCCAGCAGTGAAGGACTAGAATACAATGAGCAGTTCTTC. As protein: CASSEGLEYNEQFF.